This entry lists 15 T cell receptor beta chains sequenced from one sample in a study of identical twins. Each CDR3 protein is one row after TCRdb ran MiXCR on the 5' RACE reads. This repertoire shows roughly 1,500,000 distinct CDR3 sequences, less than 40% found once; its top ten account for approximately 0.29%. The sequencing input was cord blood. These receptors were taken from a newborn girl in good health.

V and J are TRBV2 and TRBJ2-7; D perhaps matches TRBD2 (6 bases). V dropped 8 bases and J dropped 0 bases, with 14 bases sitting between them. The germline V gene has CDR1 SNHLY and CDR2 FYNNEI. This CDR3 region has 14 residues. The CDR3 is CASRTSPSSYEQYF. The CDR3, as DNA: TGTGCCAGCCGAACTAGCCCCAGCTCCTACGAGCAGTACTTC.

Worth noting for this clonotype: A read error may produce the germline difference seen at one junction end. The chain joins TRBV6-5 to TRBJ2-3; weak D call: TRBD2 (6 bases). CDR3 length: 15 residues. Germline assignment: CDR1 MNHEY and CDR2 SVGAGI. CDR3: CASRIAGGSTGTQYF. CDR3 coding DNA: TGTGCCAGCAGAATAGCCGGAGGGAGCACAGGTACGCAGTATTTT.

The sample holds a few counts of this clonotype. This chain links TRBV27 with TRBJ2-5; 13 nucleotides line up with TRBD2. The CDR3 spans 19 residues. Germline CDR1 and CDR2: MNHEY and SMNVEV (reference sequence). Germline trimming cut 6 bases from V and 3 bases from J; bases unmatched to any gene: 16. CDR3 protein: CASSGPRPGLAGIEETQYF. The CDR3 region has the DNA TGTGCCAGCAGCGGGCCAAGACCGGGACTAGCGGGAATAGAAGAGACCCAGTACTTC.

This clonotype appeared a few times. The chain carries TRBV6-1 and TRBJ2-5; D may be TRBD1 (6 bases). Trimming shortened V by 7 bases and J by 7 bases, and 13 bases separated the two germline ends. Germline V lookup: CDR1 MNHNS, CDR2 SASEGT. The CDR3 sequence is 12 residues long. The CDR3 here is CASTTHRVTQYF. DNA of the CDR3: TGTGCCAGCACCACGCACAGGGTGACCCAGTACTTC.

The V gene is TRBV4-2, the J gene TRBJ2-7, with 7 bases lining up with TRBD2. The CDR3 length is 14 residues. The J segment lost 7 bases and the V segment lost 1 base, leaving 7 bases of the junction unmatched. Germline CDR1 is LGHNA and CDR2 is YNFKEQ. CDR3 protein: CASSQGTRGNEQYF. As DNA, the CDR3 is TGTGCCAGCAGCCAAGGGACTAGAGGCAATGAGCAGTACTTC.

This chain joins TRBV25-1 and TRBJ1-3, with D possibly TRBD1 on 5 matching bases. The CDR3 totals 19 residues. Between the trimmed V and J ends, which lost 7 bases and 4 bases, there was a span of 29 bases. The germline gives CDR1 MGHDK, CDR2 SYGVNS. CDR3 residues: CASTTPGRLSDLRGNTIYF. CDR3 sequence (DNA): TGTGCCAGCACCACTCCGGGACGGCTGTCGGATCTTAGGGGAAACACCATATATTTT. Full variable domain (missing parts from reference TRBV25-1 and TRBJ1-3): EADIYQTPRYLVIGTGKKITLECSQTMGHDKMYWYQQDPGMELHLIHYSYGVNSTEKGDLSSESTVSRIRTEHFPLTLESARPSHTSQYLCASTTPGRLSDLRGNTIYFGEGSWLTVV.

This clonotype has just a few counts. V and J are TRBV30 and TRBJ2-1, with 8 nucleotides matching TRBD1. CDR1 is GTSNPN and CDR2 is SVGIG in the germline V gene (reference sequence). J gave up 7 bases and V 0 bases, and 8 bases lay outside the gene matches. The CDR3 has 15 amino acids. CDR3 region: CAWSVRGQVVNEQFF. CDR3 nucleotides: TGTGCCTGGAGTGTAAGGGGACAGGTTGTAAATGAGCAGTTCTTC.

This clonotype was recorded a few times. The V gene is TRBV28, the J gene TRBJ2-3; the D is unclear. Germline V CDR1 and CDR2: MDHEN, SYDVKM. Trimming cost V 1 base and J 2 bases, with 10 bases left between them. There are 15 residues in the CDR3. CDR3 coding DNA: TGTGCCAGCAGTTTATCGGCACACCCCACAGATACGCAGTATTTT. Translated, it gives CASSLSAHPTDTQYF.

This sequence joins TRBV7-2 and TRBJ1-4; possibly TRBD1 for D (5 bases). The ends were cut back, 5 bases at V and 4 bases at J, with 14 bases in the middle. This CDR3 is built from 15 residues. Germline assignment: CDR1 SGHTA and CDR2 FQGNSA. The CDR3 reads CASSTHRTGNEKLFF. DNA for the CDR3: TGTGCCAGCAGCACCCACAGGACTGGTAATGAAAAACTGTTTTTT.

This clonotype was seen a few times. In nucleotides, the CDR3 is TGCGCCAGCAGCCCCACCAGCGTCGAAAACTACGAGCAGTTCTTC. Amino acids: CASSPTSVENYEQFF. The genes are TRBV5-1 and TRBJ2-1; no definite D call. CDR3 length: 15 amino acids. Germline values: CDR1 SGHRS, CDR2 YFSETQ. Trimming cost V 4 bases and J 10 bases, with 21 bases left between them.

CDR3 region: CSASDWNVYEQYF. The CDR3, as DNA: TGCAGTGCTTCGGACTGGAACGTCTACGAGCAGTACTTC. The chain recombines TRBV20-1 with TRBJ2-7; a possible D gene is TRBD2 (5 bases). V dropped 5 bases and J dropped 3 bases, with 14 bases sitting between them. CDR1 DFQATT and CDR2 SNEGSKA come from the germline V gene (reference sequence). The CDR3 extends over 13 amino acids.

V and J are TRBV18 and TRBJ2-3, with a possible D match to TRBD2 (5 bases). The V and J ends lost 3 bases and 2 bases respectively, with 9 bases between them. The CDR3 extends over 14 amino acids. Germline V gene sequence: CDR1 KGHSH, CDR2 LQKENI. CDR3 sequence reads: CASSPPGITDTQYF. For the CDR3, the DNA is TGTGCCAGCTCACCTCCGGGAATCACAGATACGCAGTATTTT. Full variable domain (missing parts from reference TRBV18 and TRBJ2-3): NAGVMQNPRHLVRRRGQEARLRCSPMKGHSHVYWYRQLPEEGLKFMVYLQKENIIDESGMPKERFSAEFPKEGPSILRIQQVVRGDSAAYFCASSPPGITDTQYFGPGTRLTVL.

The V gene is TRBV10-2, the J gene TRBJ1-6; D might be TRBD1 (5 bases). This CDR3 has 17 residues. The germline gives CDR1 WSHSY, CDR2 SAAADI. With 1 base removed from V and 2 bases from J, the gap between germline ends came to 12 bases. For the CDR3, the DNA is TGCGCCAGCAGTGAGTTGAAACGGGGGGCCTATAATTCACCCCTCCACTTT. It specifies CASSELKRGAYNSPLHF.

The J gene is TRBJ2-1, the V gene TRBV28; 9 nucleotides agree with TRBD2. Germline assignment: CDR1 MDHEN and CDR2 SYDVKM. V lost 6 bases and J lost 9; bases outside the gene matches: 6. This CDR3 region has 13 residues. The CDR3 spells CASRGLAALEQFF. The CDR3, as DNA: TGTGCCAGCAGGGGACTAGCCGCGCTTGAGCAGTTCTTC.

V is TRBV14 and J is TRBJ2-5; TRBD1 agrees at 9 bases. CDR1 is SGHDN, CDR2 FVKESK, per germline. V was clipped by 1 base and J by 5 bases; unmatched bases: 5. The CDR3 has 15 amino acids. CDR3 DNA sequence: TGTGCCAGCAGCCAAGTTCCCGGGACAGGGGAGACCCAGTACTTC. Its protein product is CASSQVPGTGETQYF.